This T cell receptor (beta chain) was found in a study of blood T cells in healthy people across ages. About the study: The capture of about one barcoded beta molecule per two T cells was achieved by template switching.

V dropped 3 bases and J dropped 2 bases, with 7 bases sitting between them. This CDR3 is 13 amino acids long. A second PCR, run for roughly 7 to 12 cycles, used a sample-barcoded 5' primer plus a J-beta primer mix. TCRdb re-called the 5' RACE reads with MiXCR, one entry per CDR3 protein. The repertoire consists of 550,000 to 750,000 distinct CDR3 sequences, with about 21% occurring once and the leading ten covering more than 3%. This clonotype was seen repeatedly, ten times or more. The V and J genes are TRBV12-3 or TRBV12-4 and TRBJ1-1; no clear D gene. Sequenced: blood. This receptor was identified in an older man in good health. In DNA form, the CDR3 reads TGTGCCAGCAGTTTTGGTCGAAACACTGAAGCTTTCTTT. This encodes CASSFGRNTEAFF.